This T cell receptor (beta chain) was profiled in a study of shared clonotypes between healthy human individuals. Study background: Researchers assigned three CD4 naive, three CD4 memory, two CD8 naive and one CD8 memory plate to each donor.

The assay was immunoSEQ multiplex PCR, and TCRdb's table has in-frame clones only and misses some. The data hold 2 million to 2.5 million clones, with 85% to 95% observed a single time. A note on this clone: In the same sample, other DNA sequences code for this CDR3.

CDR1 MNHEY and CDR2 SVGAGI come from the germline V gene. The ends lost 5 bases at V and 10 bases at J; junction bases unmatched: 11. The CDR3 contains 15 residues. This rearrangement joins TRBV6-5 to TRBJ2-1, with 10 bases matching TRBD2. This TCR was recovered from a man aged 18 to 35 in good health. Some clones in this sample may be carry-over from other donors' samples. Sequenced material: naive CD4+ T cells from PBMCs. Subset given: CD45RA+ positively selected. The CDR3 DNA reads TGTGCCAGCAGTCTGGGGCTAGCGGGAGTTGGGGAGCAGTTCTTC. This encodes CASSLGLAGVGEQFF.